These 21 T cell receptor beta chains came from one sample sequenced in a study of blood T cell repertoires in COVID-19. TCRdb's copy holds only in-frame clones and misses some; the assay was immunoSEQ multiplex PCR. The sample has 150,000 to 180,000 clones, around 85% seen once; the top ten hold around 0.63%. The sample taken for sequencing was peripheral blood. The receptors come from a man aged 60-69 years with COVID-19, enrolled during active disease.

The V call is TRBV19, the J call TRBJ2-1; 9 bases are a match to TRBD2. The V gene end was trimmed by 5 bases and the J gene end by 6 bases; junction bases not matched to a gene: 5. The V gene's germline CDR1 is LNHDA and CDR2 SQIVND (reference sequence). The CDR3 runs 14 residues. The CDR3 coding sequence is TGTGCCAGTAGTTTCCTAGCGGGGAGCAATGAGCAGTTCTTC. Protein: CASSFLAGSNEQFF.

The rearrangement joins TRBV9 to TRBJ2-3; D perhaps matches TRBD1 (5 bases). The CDR3 has 12 amino acids. Germline V lookup: CDR1 SGDLS, CDR2 YYNGEE. V lost 0 bases to trimming and J lost 6 bases, with 5 bases between them. The CDR3: CASSVGQDTQYF. The CDR3 nucleotides read TGTGCCAGCAGCGTAGGACAGGATACGCAGTATTTT.

The chain joins TRBV15 to TRBJ2-5; a weak D match, TRBD2 (6 bases). V gave up 5 bases and J gave up 5 bases, with 18 bases separating them. The germline V gene encodes CDR1 LNHNV and CDR2 YYDKDF (reference sequence). The CDR3 length is 15 residues. The CDR3 sequence: CATSSFWDSTETQYF. For the CDR3, the DNA is TGTGCCACCAGCTCCTTTTGGGACTCGACGGAGACCCAGTACTTC.

The rearrangement links TRBV28 to TRBJ1-1, with D perhaps matching TRBD1 (6 bases). Germline values: CDR1 MDHEN, CDR2 SYDVKM. The V end lost 3 bases, the J end lost 5 bases, and 13 bases lay between the germline ends. The CDR3 is 14 amino acids. The CDR3 loop is CASSFQQGPTEAFF. The CDR3, as DNA: TGTGCCAGCAGTTTCCAACAGGGTCCAACTGAAGCTTTCTTT.

The V gene is TRBV11-2, the J gene TRBJ2-3; D perhaps matches TRBD1 (6 bases). V was cut by 5 bases and J by 4 bases, with 7 bases left in between. Germline CDR1 is SGHAT and CDR2 is FQNNGV. This CDR3 region has 12 residues. CDR3 nucleotides: TGTGCCAGCAGCCAGGGGTCAGATACGCAGTATTTT. Encoded protein: CASSQGSDTQYF.

The chain couples TRBV4-2 to TRBJ1-1; unclear D gene. The germline V and J ends were trimmed by 4 bases and 1 base, with 13 bases remaining between them. Germline lookup yields CDR1 LGHNA and CDR2 YNFKEQ. CDR3 length equals 15 residues. Here the CDR3 reads CASSRLNGGNTEAFF. CDR3 bases: TGTGCCAGCAGCCGGTTAAACGGTGGGAACACTGAAGCTTTCTTT.

As to this clone: Different DNA sequences within this sample yield the same CDR3. This rearrangement joins TRBV7-9 to TRBJ1-1; 11 bases match TRBD1. This CDR3 has 15 residues. The trim removed 3 bases at V and 1 base at J, leaving 1 base unmatched. Germline CDR1 and CDR2: SEHNR and FQNEAQ (reference sequence). CDR3 nucleotide sequence: TGTGCCAGCAGCTTTGGGACAGGGGGGAACACTGAAGCTTTCTTT. It is translated as CASSFGTGGNTEAFF.

The genes are TRBV6-6 and TRBJ1-4; no reliable D call. Germline values: CDR1 MNHNY, CDR2 SVGAGI (reference sequence). The ends were cut back, 7 bases at V and 5 bases at J, with 17 bases in the middle. The CDR3 runs 15 residues. The CDR3 bases are TGTGCCAGCAACCTCGTTGCGGATGCAAATGAAAAACTGTTTTTT. It encodes CASNLVADANEKLFF.

The gene calls are TRBV19 and TRBJ1-1; D remains ambiguous. The CDR3 runs 12 residues. Trimming cost V 5 bases and J 4 bases, with 8 bases left between them. Germline CDR1 LNHDA, CDR2 SQIVND (reference sequence). DNA for the CDR3: TGTGCCAGTAGTGAGCTCGGCACTGAAGCTTTCTTT. Its protein is CASSELGTEAFF.

The CDR3 coding sequence is TGTGCAAGTCGCTTAATTCTCGACAGGGTCGGTCAGCCCCAGCATTTT. Amino acids: CASRLILDRVGQPQHF. The chain is built from TRBV12-2 and TRBJ1-5; the D call of TRBD1 is as the table states it, not checked on the DNA. TRBV12-2 is annotated as a pseudogene. The CDR3 totals 16 residues.

The chain recombines TRBV5-1 with TRBJ1-3; no reliable D call. There are 16 residues in the CDR3. Germline V gene lookup returns CDR1 SGHRS and CDR2 YFSETQ. Trimming removed 5 bases at V and 0 bases at J, with 15 bases between. CDR3 in DNA: TGCGCCAGCAGGGCGGAGGAGTCTACCTCTGGAAACACCATATATTTT. Protein: CASRAEESTSGNTIYF.

The table lists this clone with a count of one. The chain recombines TRBV7-9 with TRBJ2-3; TRBD1 might be the D (6 bases). This CDR3 region has 15 residues. Germline assignment: CDR1 SEHNR and CDR2 FQNEAQ (reference sequence). Between the trimmed V and J ends, which lost 7 bases and 0 bases, there was a span of 14 bases. The CDR3 here is CASKEQGLSTDTQYF. CDR3 nucleotide sequence: TGTGCCAGCAAAGAACAGGGCTTGAGCACAGATACGCAGTATTTT.

Written as DNA, the CDR3 is TGCGCCAGCAGCCATTCCAGCGGGGGGTACAATGAGCAGTTCTTC. It codes for CASSHSSGGYNEQFF. The rearrangement links TRBV4-1 to TRBJ2-1; TRBD2 matches 9 bases. This CDR3 has 15 residues. Trimming at V came to 3 bases and at J to 4 bases, leaving 4 bases not matched to a gene. Germline CDR1 is MGHRA and CDR2 is YSYEKL.

V and J are TRBV5-8 and TRBJ1-1; D ambiguous. Germline V gives CDR1 SGHTS, CDR2 YDEGEE. The CDR3 has 13 amino acids. Trimming pared 7 bases from V and 0 bases from J, leaving 10 bases between. The CDR3 DNA reads TGTGCCAGCTACAGATTCATGAACACTGAAGCTTTCTTT. Residues: CASYRFMNTEAFF.

This chain links TRBV2 with TRBJ2-3; TRBD2 agrees at 9 bases. The trim removed 3 bases at V and 8 bases at J, leaving 3 bases unmatched. The CDR3 has 13 amino acids. Germline lookup yields CDR1 SNHLY and CDR2 FYNNEI. DNA for the CDR3: TGTGCCAGCAGTGAGTCGACTAGCGGTACGCAGTATTTT. Protein: CASSESTSGTQYF.

The chain combines TRBV6-5 with TRBJ2-1, with TRBD2 matching over 7 bases. This CDR3 is 14 amino acids long. The germline V gene has CDR1 MNHEY and CDR2 SVGAGI. V was clipped by 4 bases and J by 6 bases; unmatched bases: 6. The CDR3 spells CASSSPGLSNEQFF. The CDR3 DNA sequence: TGTGCCAGCAGTTCGCCGGGACTAAGCAATGAGCAGTTCTTC.

V is TRBV6-4 and J is TRBJ2-4, with D unresolved. Trimming removed 0 bases from V and 8 bases from J, with 14 bases in between. The CDR3 has 15 amino acids. Per the germline V gene, CDR1 is MRHNA and CDR2 is SNTAGT. CDR3 residues: CASSDSAIDWDIQYF. The CDR3 nucleotides read TGTGCCAGCAGTGACTCGGCGATTGACTGGGACATTCAGTACTTC.

This clone came up a few times. This chain links TRBV7-2 with TRBJ1-5, with 8 positions matching TRBD1. CDR3 length equals 13 residues. J was trimmed by 5 bases and V by 5 bases; bases with no gene match: 2. Germline V lookup: CDR1 SGHTA, CDR2 FQGNSA. The chain's CDR3 is CASSQDRDQPQHF. DNA of the CDR3: TGTGCCAGCAGCCAGGACAGGGATCAGCCCCAGCATTTT.

The rearrangement uses TRBV28 and TRBJ2-5, with D tentatively TRBD1 (7 bases). The germline V and J ends were trimmed by 2 bases and 5 bases, with 15 bases remaining between them. Germline CDR1 is MDHEN and CDR2 is SYDVKM. The CDR3 covers 15 residues. For the CDR3, the DNA is TGTGCCAGCAGTTTAGCAGGGGGGCGGAAGGAGACCCAGTACTTC. The encoded protein is CASSLAGGRKETQYF.

This chain links TRBV5-4 with TRBJ1-3; TRBD1 matches 7 bases. The CDR3 length is 18 residues. Germline V gene data show CDR1 as SGHNT and CDR2 as YYREEE (reference sequence). V shed 3 bases, J shed 1 base, and the junction held 13 bases outside the gene matches. CDR3 sequence: CASSSGAPGQSSGNTIYF. CDR3 nucleotides: TGTGCCAGCAGCTCGGGTGCCCCGGGACAGTCATCTGGAAACACCATATATTTT. Based on the CDR3 plus reference TRBV5-4 and TRBJ1-3, the full variable domain is ETGVTQSPTHLIKTRGQQVTLRCSSQSGHNTVSWYQQALGQGPQFIFQYYREEENGRGNFPPRFSGLQFPNYSSELNVNALELDDSALYLCASSSGAPGQSSGNTIYFGEGSWLTVV.

The V call is TRBV28, the J call TRBJ2-5, with TRBD2 matching over 12 bases. The length of the CDR3 is 16 residues. From germline, CDR1 is MDHEN and CDR2 SYDVKM. Trimming cost V 4 bases and J 0 bases; bases outside gene matches: 3. The CDR3 sequence is CASSSRTSGDQETQYF. The CDR3 coding sequence is TGTGCCAGCAGTTCTCGGACTAGCGGGGACCAAGAGACCCAGTACTTC.